This TCR beta chain was captured in a study of CD8 T cells in Susac syndrome (dated by TCRdb to 2018 to 2020). Turning to the overall study: Of the Susac syndrome patients who were sequenced, roughly 8 were in clinical remission while 5 or 6 had clinically active disease. At blood withdrawal, Susac syndrome patients were either therapy-naive, taking corticosteroids (in some cases with IVIg as well), or taking IVIg alone. Whether CD8+ T cell activation and differentiation in Susac syndrome was antigen driven was tested using repertoire sequencing.

Results and caveats for the whole study, not just this receptor: In patients with Susac syndrome, the CD4+ T cell repertoire showed no detectable clonal expansion. The number of individuals in the TCR sequencing and HLA analysis was acknowledged as relatively small.

Peripheral blood CD8+ and CD4+ T cells from healthy donors, Susac syndrome patients and multiple sclerosis patients were profiled by high-throughput TCR beta sequencing. The Susac syndrome patients fulfilled recently defined diagnostic criteria for either definite or probable disease. CD8+ TEMRA cells were enriched by FACS, while bulk CD8+ and CD4+ T cells were purified by magnetic negative isolation. Blood was drawn into EDTA tubes, processed within 24 hours, and PBMCs were isolated by density gradient centrifugation. PBMCs intended for TCR sequencing were frozen in liquid nitrogen and were later thawed in a 37 degrees C water bath. The sorted or isolated CD4+, CD8+ and CD8+ TEMRA cells had a purity of 90% or higher. RNA was extracted with the RNeasy kit and about 0.5 to 1 ug was reverse transcribed using random hexamers. The immunoSEQ multiplex PCR assay, which covers 54 Vbeta and 13 Jbeta segments, was used to amplify TCR beta CDR3 regions. PCR amplification bias was corrected by using a synthetic template baseline for primer optimization and computational correction. Per the source publication's procedure: Reads were annotated to V, D and J genes per IMGT and analyzed with immunoSEQ Analyzer, keeping only productive sequences. To calculate clonality, Shannon entropy was normalized by log2 of the number of productive unique sequences and then subtracted from one. Public and private clones were assessed among the 100 most prevalent clones of each patient and control. Susac-specific clones were defined as absent from healthy and MS cohorts, over a thousand published viral clones and other ImmuneACCESS disease sequences. The public sequencing data were trimmed at Q25 with fastp and processed into clonotypes with MiXCR by TCRdb, which kept only in-frame beta chains. Rows merge per CDR3 protein into single entries with the most common DNA and genes. The V and J calls reflect TCRdb's pipeline rather than the authors' work. The table for this sample lists about 170,000 distinct CDR3 sequences; about 96% of them were counted only once. The top ten clones comprise about 0.12% of the sample.

With regard to this clonotype: Its antigen is currently not known. Per-nucleotide qualities are absent, and no much larger clonotype sits a single base away.

The sequence came from a human donor with Susac syndrome. The sequencing sample was made of CD4+ T cells from PBMCs.

This receptor carries the CDR3 CASSLDDQSGEKLFF. The DNA sequence reads TGTGCCAGCAGCTTAGACGACCAATCGGGGGAAAAACTGTTTTTT. The chain joins TRBV7-8 to TRBJ1-4; no confident D gene assignment can be made. Measured from the cysteine to the phenylalanine, the CDR3 is 15 residues long. This entry keeps only the CDR3 DNA: 45 bases, framed from base 1. V is reduced by 1 base and J by 8 bases, leaving a spacing of 14 bases between them. The germline V gene provides CDR1 SGHVS and CDR2 FQNEAQ.